This is a list of T cell receptor beta chains from one sample in a study of cytomegalovirus exposure and HLA in healthy donors. Clones were sequenced by immunoSEQ multiplex PCR, and TCRdb holds only the in-frame ones, with some missing. The data hold about 100,000 clones, with about 74% observed a single time. The sequenced sample consisted of PBMCs. Receptors were obtained from a woman aged 18-35 years in good health and CMV-seropositive. The CDR3 runs from the conserved cysteine through the conserved F or W. The D gene is left open where the match is weak. Clone size is shown for a subset of rows, as once, few, many or a class of expanded clone.

DNA | CDR3 | J | D | V | size
TGCAGCGTTGCTGGTGTCTCCGAGGGTGGCTACACCTTC | CSVAGVSEGGYTF | TRBJ1-2 | NA | TRBV29-1 | NA
TGTGCCAGCAGTTTCGACGGGAGGCGGGGGGACAATGAGCAGTTCTTC | CASSFDGRRGDNEQFF | TRBJ2-1 | TRBD2 | TRBV28 | NA
TGTGCCTGGAGTGTTCCTGGGGCGGCTAACTATGGCTACACCTTC | CAWSVPGAANYGYTF | TRBJ1-2 | NA | TRBV30 | NA
TGCAGCGTTGAAAGACAGGGGGATCTCTCCTACGAGCAGTACTTC | CSVERQGDLSYEQYF | TRBJ2-7 | TRBD1 | TRBV29-1 | few
TGTGCCAGCAAGGGAGTTTTTTGGGACTACGAGCAGTACTTC | CASKGVFWDYEQYF | TRBJ2-7 | NA | TRBV6-5 | NA
TGTGCCAGCAGTATCCAGGGGATAAAAAGCTATGGCTACACCTTC | CASSIQGIKSYGYTF | TRBJ1-2 | NA | TRBV6-5 | NA
TGTGCCAGCAGTTTCGGGGGCTCCTACGAGCAGTACTTC | CASSFGGSYEQYF | TRBJ2-7 | NA | TRBV28 | once
TGTGCCAGCAGTGAACTAGCGGGAGGCGCAGATACGCAGTATTTT | CASSELAGGADTQYF | TRBJ2-3 | TRBD2 | TRBV6-1 | NA
TGTGCCAGCTGCAATAGCGGGGGGAGCACAGATACGCAGTATTTT | CASCNSGGSTDTQYF | TRBJ2-3 | TRBD2 | TRBV6-1 | once
TGTGCCTGGAGTCCCTTCTTTAGCTCCTACAATGAGCAGTTCTTC | CAWSPFFSSYNEQFF | TRBJ2-1 | NA | TRBV30 | NA
TGTGCCAGCAGCTCGAACAGCCAGCCCGGGGAGCTGTTTTTT | CASSSNSQPGELFF | TRBJ2-2 | NA | TRBV7-8 | NA
TGTGCCAGCAGTTTCAACAGGGGACATGAGCAGTTCTTC | CASSFNRGHEQFF | TRBJ2-1 | TRBD1 | TRBV27 | few
TGTGCCAGCAGTAGGTTGACAGGGGAGGGCTATGGCTACACCTTC | CASSRLTGEGYGYTF | TRBJ1-2 | TRBD1 | TRBV27 | NA
TGCGCCAGCAGCCAAGGGGAGCGGGGTAGCACAGATACGCAGTATTTT | CASSQGERGSTDTQYF | TRBJ2-3 | TRBD2 | TRBV4-3 | NA
TGCGCCAGCATCCTTGGGCGAGGGACTAGTTTAAGTGAGCAGTTCTTC | CASILGRGTSLSEQFF | TRBJ2-1 | TRBD2 | TRBV5-1 | NA
TGTGCCAGTAATACGGACTCCTCCAAAAGGTACAATGAGCAGTTCTTC | CASNTDSSKRYNEQFF | TRBJ2-1 | NA | TRBV19 | NA
TGTGCCAGCAGCCCCCGTCAACTAGCGGTTAACGAGCAGTACTTC | CASSPRQLAVNEQYF | TRBJ2-7 | TRBD2 | TRBV5-6 | NA